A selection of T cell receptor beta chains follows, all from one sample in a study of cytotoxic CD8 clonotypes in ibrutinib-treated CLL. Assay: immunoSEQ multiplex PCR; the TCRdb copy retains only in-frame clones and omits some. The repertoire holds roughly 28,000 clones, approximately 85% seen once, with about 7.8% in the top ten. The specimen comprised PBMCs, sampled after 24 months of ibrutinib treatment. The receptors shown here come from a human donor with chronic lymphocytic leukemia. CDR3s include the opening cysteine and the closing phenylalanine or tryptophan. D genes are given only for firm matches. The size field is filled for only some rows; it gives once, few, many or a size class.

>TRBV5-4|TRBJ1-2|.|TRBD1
TGTGCCAGCAGCTCAGGACAGGGATCTGCTCGTGGCTACACCTTC
CASSSGQGSARGYTF
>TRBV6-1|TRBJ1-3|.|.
TGTGCCAGCAGTGAACGAGGAAACACCATATATTTT
CASSERGNTIYF
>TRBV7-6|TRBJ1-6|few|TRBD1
TGTGCCAGCAGTTCGGACAGGAATAATTCACCCCTCCACTTT
CASSSDRNNSPLHF
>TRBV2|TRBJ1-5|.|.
TGTGCCAGCACGGCCCTTGGGGGTACAAGACAGCCCCAGCATTTT
CASTALGGTRQPQHF
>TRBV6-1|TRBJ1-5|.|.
TGTGCCAGCAGTGAAAACCCCCAGAGTAGCAATCAGCCCCAGCATTTT
CASSENPQSSNQPQHF
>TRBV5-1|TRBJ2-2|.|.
TGCGCCAGCACTCCAGCGTCCTATAACACCGGGGAGCTGTTTTTT
CASTPASYNTGELFF
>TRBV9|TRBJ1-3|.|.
TGTGCCAGCAGCGCCTCTTTGGTTTCTGGAAACACCATATATTTT
CASSASLVSGNTIYF
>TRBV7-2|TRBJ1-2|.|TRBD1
TGTGCCAGCAGCTTCAGGGGGCTCTATTACACCTTC
CASSFRGLYYTF
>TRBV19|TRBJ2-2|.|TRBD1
TGTGCCAGTAGCGGCGCCCGACAGGGTAACACCGGGGAGCTGTTTTTT
CASSGARQGNTGELFF
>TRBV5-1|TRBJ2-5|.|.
TGCGCCAGCAGCTTGGGAGGCGGATCCCAAGAGACCCAGTACTTC
CASSLGGGSQETQYF